The 27 T cell receptor beta chains below all came from one sample that was sequenced in a study of OX40 agonist ivuxolimab in advanced cancers. The method was immunoSEQ multiplex PCR; TCRdb's version includes in-frame clones alone and lacks a portion of them. The sample holds around 47,000 clones, approximately 91% seen once. The starting material was CD4+ or CD8+ T cells sorted from blood, obtained in a trial of the OX40 agonist ivuxolimab. The receptors shown here come from an adult with an advanced solid tumor such as melanoma, head and neck, liver or kidney cancer.

V gene TRBV15 combines with J gene TRBJ2-2; D gene uncertain. The CDR3 is made up of 12 amino acids. Between the trimmed V and J ends, which lost 6 bases and 2 bases, there was a span of 4 bases. Germline V CDR1 and CDR2: LNHNV, YYDKDF (reference sequence). The CDR3 here is CATSINTGELFF. The DNA of the CDR3 is TGTGCCACCAGTATAAACACCGGGGAGCTGTTTTTT.

V is TRBV7-9 and J is TRBJ1-1; 7 positions match TRBD1. Germline V CDR1 and CDR2: SEHNR, FQNEAQ (reference sequence). The CDR3 spans 13 residues. V lost 4 bases, J lost 5 bases, and 4 bases stayed unmatched. The CDR3 reads CASSSLQGTEAFF. CDR3 sequence (DNA): TGTGCCAGCAGCTCACTACAGGGGACTGAAGCTTTCTTT.

This CDR3 is CATSRVPETQYF. Here the CDR3 DNA reads TGTGCCACCAGCAGAGTTCCCGAGACCCAGTACTTC. The J gene is TRBJ2-5, the V gene TRBV15, with D unresolved. Trimming removed 1 base from V and 5 bases from J, with 5 bases in between. Germline assignment: CDR1 LNHNV and CDR2 YYDKDF (reference sequence). The CDR3 totals 12 residues.

The chain is built from TRBV7-9 and TRBJ1-6, with TRBD1 matching 7 bases. CDR1 and CDR2 (germline): SEHNR, FQNEAQ (reference sequence). The CDR3 length is 12 residues. V shed 8 bases, J shed 9 bases, and the junction held 4 bases outside the gene matches. This chain's CDR3 is CASQGETSPLHF. For the CDR3, the DNA is TGTGCCAGCCAGGGGGAAACTTCACCCCTCCACTTT.

The table lists this clone with a count of one. V usage is TRBV5-4 and J usage is TRBJ1-3; D is possibly TRBD1 (6 bases). The CDR3 runs to 13 residues. Trimming removed 8 bases from V and 2 bases from J, with 11 bases in between. The germline gives CDR1 SGHNT, CDR2 YYREEE (reference sequence). The CDR3 DNA follows: TGTGCCAGATCCACAGGGCCTGGAAACACCATATATTTT. Protein sequence: CARSTGPGNTIYF.

This chain uses TRBV4-1 with TRBJ2-1; no firm D call. This CDR3 has 16 residues. The germline V and J ends were trimmed by 7 bases and 3 bases, with 19 bases remaining between them. Germline V gene data show CDR1 as MGHRA and CDR2 as YSYEKL. The CDR3 loop is CASTRNGQENYNEQFF. The CDR3, as DNA: TGCGCCAGCACCCGCAACGGGCAGGAAAACTACAATGAGCAGTTCTTC.

By frequency in the sample, this clone is medium-sized. The rearrangement uses TRBV7-9 and TRBJ1-1; D is unresolved. The V gene lost 5 bases and the J gene lost 1 base, with 8 bases spanning the gap. Germline-derived CDR1 and CDR2 are SEHNR and FQNEAQ (reference sequence). The CDR3 is 13 amino acids. The CDR3 DNA sequence: TGTGCCAGCAGCCCTCCGGGGAACACTGAAGCTTTCTTT. This codes for CASSPPGNTEAFF.

The J gene is TRBJ2-7, the V gene TRBV6-1; D might be TRBD1 or TRBD2, each matching 5 bases. The CDR3 consists of 14 residues. The germline V gene has CDR1 MNHNS and CDR2 SASEGT. The V and J ends lost 10 bases and 5 bases respectively, with 21 bases between them. The DNA for the CDR3 is TGTGCCACTCAGGTGGGACCTAACCCAAACGAGCAGTACTTC. Encoded protein: CATQVGPNPNEQYF.

The chain couples TRBV10-3 to TRBJ2-1; either TRBD1 or TRBD2 may fit D (5 bases each). Germline CDR1 and CDR2: ENHRY and SYGVKD. V lost 2 bases and J 6 bases, leaving 11 bases between the germline ends. The CDR3 is made up of 14 amino acids. This chain's CDR3 is CAISEKGPPNEQFF. The CDR3 region has the DNA TGTGCCATCAGTGAGAAGGGACCTCCCAATGAGCAGTTCTTC.

The chain is built from TRBV5-1 and TRBJ2-1; 11 bases fit TRBD2. Germline lookup yields CDR1 SGHRS and CDR2 YFSETQ. J gave up 4 bases and V 1 base, and 7 bases lay outside the gene matches. This CDR3 comprises 17 residues. As DNA, the CDR3 is TGCGCCAGCAGCTTGTACTCTAGCGGGGGGACGTACAATGAGCAGTTCTTC. Translation: CASSLYSSGGTYNEQFF.

This clone has only a few counts. The CDR3 nucleotides are TGTGCCAGCAATTGGGGGCCATTCGGGGAGCTGTTTTTT. Protein sequence: CASNWGPFGELFF. The rearrangement links TRBV11-2 to TRBJ2-2, with a tentative D call TRBD1 (6 bases). Deletions cut 7 bases from V and 7 bases from J, with 13 bases between. Per the germline V gene, CDR1 is SGHAT and CDR2 is FQNNGV. This CDR3 is built from 13 residues.

This clone has only a few counts. At the DNA level, this CDR3 is encoded by other sequences in the same sample as well. The V and J genes are TRBV19 and TRBJ2-7, with D uncertain. The CDR3 is 14 residues long. Looked up from germline, CDR1 is LNHDA and CDR2 is SQIVND (reference sequence). The ends were cut back, 5 bases at V and 0 bases at J, with 11 bases in the middle. The CDR3 loop reads CASSPYGSSYEQYF. The CDR3 DNA is TGTGCCAGTAGTCCCTATGGTAGCTCCTACGAGCAGTACTTC.

The rearrangement uses TRBV5-6 and TRBJ2-7, with TRBD2 matching over 7 bases. CDR1 SGHDT and CDR2 YYEEEE come from the germline V gene. The CDR3 sequence is 13 residues long. V trimming: 4 bases; J trimming: 3 bases; junction bases outside the gene matches: 4. The CDR3 DNA sequence: TGTGCCAGCAGCACCGGGACTAACTACGAGCAGTACTTC. This translates into CASSTGTNYEQYF. Full variable domain (remainder filled in from reference TRBV5-6 and TRBJ2-7): DAGVTQSPTHLIKTRGQQVTLRCSPKSGHDTVSWYQQALGQGPQFIFQYYEEEERQRGNFPDRFSGHQFPNYSSELNVNALLLGDSALYLCASSTGTNYEQYFGPGTRLTVT.

The V and J genes are TRBV28 and TRBJ2-1, with D possibly TRBD2 on 5 matching bases. The CDR3 runs 13 residues. Germline values: CDR1 MDHEN, CDR2 SYDVKM. Trimming removed 5 bases at V and 6 bases at J, with 11 bases between. The DNA of the CDR3 is TGTGCCAGCAGTATTGGACTCCTCAATGAGCAGTTCTTC. This gives the protein CASSIGLLNEQFF. The entire variable domain, with the rest obtained from reference TRBV28 and TRBJ2-1, is as follows: DVKVTQSSRYLVKRTGEKVFLECVQDMDHENMFWYRQDPGLGLRLIYFSYDVKMKEKGDIPEGYSVSREKKERFSLILESASTNQTSMYLCASSIGLLNEQFFGPGTRLTVL.

CDR3 protein: CASRWGRGSGYTF. CDR3 DNA: TGTGCCAGTAGGTGGGGCAGGGGGTCTGGCTACACCTTC. The chain joins TRBV27 to TRBJ1-2, with 7 bases that match TRBD1. The CDR3 has 13 amino acids. Germline CDR1 MNHEY, CDR2 SMNVEV (reference sequence). J gave up 7 bases and V 9 bases, and 11 bases lay outside the gene matches.

This chain connects TRBV7-9 to TRBJ1-2; D is perhaps TRBD1 (6 bases). The CDR3 loop spans 15 amino acids. The germline V gene has CDR1 SEHNR and CDR2 FQNEAQ (reference sequence). The V gene lost 8 bases and the J gene lost 7 bases, with 23 bases spanning the gap. As DNA, the CDR3 is TGTGCCAGCGTCGCCAGGGACATAAGGTTACCTGGCTACACCTTC. It specifies CASVARDIRLPGYTF.

The V call is TRBV7-9, the J call TRBJ2-7; 7 bases align to TRBD2. V shed 4 bases, J shed 1 base, and the junction held 7 bases outside the gene matches. Germline-derived CDR1 and CDR2 are SEHNR and FQNEAQ (reference sequence). The CDR3 runs to 15 residues. CDR3 DNA sequence: TGTGCCAGCAGCTCCTCGGAAGCGGGGTCCTACGAGCAGTACTTC. Amino acid sequence: CASSSSEAGSYEQYF.

The V call is TRBV4-1, the J call TRBJ2-7, with 9 bases matching TRBD2. The CDR3 covers 15 residues. Germline V gene lookup returns CDR1 MGHRA and CDR2 YSYEKL. The V gene end was trimmed by 3 bases and the J gene end by 0 bases; junction bases not matched to a gene: 3. The CDR3 coding sequence is TGCGCCAGCAGCCACGTAGCGGGGGACTCCTACGAGCAGTACTTC. This sequence encodes CASSHVAGDSYEQYF.

The gene calls are TRBV15 and TRBJ2-1; 8 bases fit TRBD2. J lost 7 bases, V lost 8 bases, and 7 bases had no gene match. Looked up from germline, CDR1 is LNHNV and CDR2 is YYDKDF (reference sequence). This CDR3 comprises 13 residues. CDR3 sequence: CATDSGGGNEQFF. The CDR3 nucleotides read TGTGCCACCGACAGCGGGGGAGGTAATGAGCAGTTCTTC.

The rearrangement uses TRBV13 and TRBJ2-1; 7 nucleotides agree with TRBD1. The germline V gene encodes CDR1 PRHDT and CDR2 FYEKMQ (reference sequence). Losses at the gene ends were 3 bases for V and 7 bases for J; bases not matched to a gene: 6. CDR3 length: 14 amino acids. CDR3 protein: CASSLGTVPNEQFF. In nucleotides, the CDR3 is TGTGCCAGCAGCTTGGGGACAGTCCCTAATGAGCAGTTCTTC.

V and J are TRBV27 and TRBJ2-1; 10 bases map to TRBD2. Germline V gene data show CDR1 as MNHEY and CDR2 as SMNVEV (reference sequence). This CDR3 has 15 amino acids. With V trimmed by 9 bases and J by 5 bases, 10 bases remained unmatched. CDR3 sequence: CASHRDGTSDNEQFF. The CDR3 bases are TGTGCCAGTCACCGAGACGGGACTAGCGACAATGAGCAGTTCTTC.

The V call is TRBV5-3, the J call TRBJ2-7; 10 nucleotides align to TRBD2. TRBV5-3 is placed among ORFs of uncertain function. This CDR3 has 16 amino acids. Losses at the gene ends were 4 bases for V and 4 bases for J; bases not matched to a gene: 11. The CDR3 protein is CARSHAKRGGGYEQYF. CDR3 bases: TGTGCCAGAAGCCACGCGAAGCGGGGGGGCGGGTACGAGCAGTACTTC.

The V and J genes are TRBV2 and TRBJ2-1; tentative D call: TRBD2 (6 bases). V was clipped by 0 bases and J by 8 bases, with 14 bases between them. CDR3 length: 15 residues. CDR1 is SNHLY and CDR2 is FYNNEI in the germline V gene. The CDR3 here is CASSEALASDYEQFF. The CDR3 DNA reads as TGTGCCAGCAGTGAAGCCCTTGCTAGCGACTATGAGCAGTTCTTC.

V is TRBV7-9 and J is TRBJ2-1; either TRBD1 or TRBD2 may fit D (5 bases each). V shed 7 bases and J shed 8 bases, with 9 bases lying between them. The CDR3 is made up of 11 amino acids. Per the germline V gene, CDR1 is SEHNR and CDR2 is FQNEAQ (reference sequence). DNA of the CDR3: TGTGCCAGCAAACTGGGGGATGAGCAGTTCTTC. Translating gives CASKLGDEQFF.

This clone was seen only once. A much more abundant neighbour one base away suggests this may be a read error. V usage is TRBV4-1 and J usage is TRBJ1-1, with D possibly being TRBD1 (6 bases). Germline V gene lookup returns CDR1 MGHRA and CDR2 YSYEKL. The CDR3 extends over 13 amino acids. CDR3 residues: CTSSPRGNTEAFF. CDR3 bases: TGCACCAGCAGCCCCAGGGGGAACACTGAAGCTTTCTTT.

V gene TRBV4-1 combines with J gene TRBJ2-1; unclear D gene. V lost 1 base and J lost 7, with 8 bases in between. CDR3 length: 13 residues. Germline V gene lookup returns CDR1 MGHRA and CDR2 YSYEKL. The CDR3 DNA reads as TGCGCCAGCAGCCAAGGATTAGAGAATGAGCAGTTCTTC. This gives the protein CASSQGLENEQFF.

V usage is TRBV30 and J usage is TRBJ2-7; D is perhaps TRBD1 (6 bases). The germline V gene encodes CDR1 GTSNPN and CDR2 SVGIG (reference sequence). The CDR3 runs 14 residues. V was trimmed by 4 bases and J by 0 bases, leaving 13 bases between them. The CDR3 nucleotides read TGTGCCTGGAAGGGGACAAGTAGCTCCTACGAGCAGTACTTC. Translated, it gives CAWKGTSSSYEQYF.